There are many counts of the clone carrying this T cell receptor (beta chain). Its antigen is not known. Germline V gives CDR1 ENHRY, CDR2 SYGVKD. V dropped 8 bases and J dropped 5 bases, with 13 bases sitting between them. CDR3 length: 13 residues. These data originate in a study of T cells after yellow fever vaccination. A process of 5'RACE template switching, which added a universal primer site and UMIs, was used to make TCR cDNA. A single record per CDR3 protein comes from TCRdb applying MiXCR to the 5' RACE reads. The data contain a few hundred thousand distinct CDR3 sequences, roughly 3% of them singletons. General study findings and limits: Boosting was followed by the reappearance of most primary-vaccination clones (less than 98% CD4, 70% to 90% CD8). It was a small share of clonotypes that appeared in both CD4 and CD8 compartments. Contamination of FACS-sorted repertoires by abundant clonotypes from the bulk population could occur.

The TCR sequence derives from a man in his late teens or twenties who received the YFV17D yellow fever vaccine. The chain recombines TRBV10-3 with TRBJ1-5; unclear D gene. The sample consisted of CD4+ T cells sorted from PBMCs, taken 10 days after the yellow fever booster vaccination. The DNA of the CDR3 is TGTGCCATCCGTCAGGATCCGGATCAGCCCCAGCATTTT. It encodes CAIRQDPDQPQHF.